A single T cell receptor beta chain is shown here with its context. This CDR3 is built from 15 residues. V gave up 4 bases and J gave up 5 bases, with 17 bases separating them. Germline V CDR1 and CDR2: SEHNR, FQNEAQ (reference sequence). Via MiXCR, TCRdb re-called the RT-PCR reads, giving one row per CDR3 protein. The repertoire holds approximately 720,000 distinct CDR3 sequences, with over 12% as singletons. V and J are TRBV7-9 and TRBJ2-5; a weak D match, TRBD2 (5 bases). The sequenced material came from memory CD4+ T cells from blood. This clonotype was sampled from a female donor in good health, serving as a healthy control. The DNA of the CDR3 is TGTGCCAGCAGCTCCATGGCAACTAGTTGGGAGACCCAGTACTTC. Translation: CASSSMATSWETQYF.